A selection of T cell receptor beta chains follows, all from one sample in a study of cytomegalovirus exposure and HLA in healthy donors. Using immunoSEQ multiplex PCR, the repertoire was profiled, and TCRdb retains in-frame clones only, with some absent. The table has tens of thousands of clones, roughly four fifths seen once. The source material was PBMCs. Receptors originate from a man aged 35-49 years in good health and CMV-seronegative. CDR3s include the opening cysteine and the closing phenylalanine or tryptophan. The D gene is left open where the match is weak. Not all rows give a size; the values are once, few, many and, for expanded clones, a class.

abundance: .
d_gene: .
v_gene: TRBV7-2
j_gene: TRBJ2-3
CDR3nt: TGTGCCAGCAGCTTAGAGAGCGGGAGCACAGATACGCAGTATTTT
CDR3aa: CASSLESGSTDTQYF

abundance: .
d_gene: TRBD2
v_gene: TRBV28
j_gene: TRBJ2-7
CDR3nt: TGTGCCAGCAGTCCCGCCGTGGGAGGGAGAGGGGCCTACGAGCAGTACTTC
CDR3aa: CASSPAVGGRGAYEQYF

abundance: .
d_gene: .
v_gene: TRBV6-5
j_gene: TRBJ2-7
CDR3nt: TGTGCCAGCAGTTACTCGACTGACAGCTCCTACGAGCAGTACTTC
CDR3aa: CASSYSTDSSYEQYF

abundance: .
d_gene: .
v_gene: TRBV7-2
j_gene: TRBJ2-3
CDR3nt: TGTGCCAGCAGCTTCTACGCGGGGATCACAGATACGCAGTATTTT
CDR3aa: CASSFYAGITDTQYF

abundance: once
d_gene: TRBD1
v_gene: TRBV19
j_gene: TRBJ2-7
CDR3nt: TGTGCCAGTAGTATAGACCACGGACAGGGGGTTTTCTACGAGCAGTACTTC
CDR3aa: CASSIDHGQGVFYEQYF

abundance: once
d_gene: TRBD1
v_gene: TRBV7-2
j_gene: TRBJ2-7
CDR3nt: TGTGCCAGCAGCCGGGGGTTGGGGACAGGGGAAACCGAGCAGTACTTC
CDR3aa: CASSRGLGTGETEQYF

abundance: .
d_gene: TRBD1
v_gene: TRBV11-3
j_gene: TRBJ2-2
CDR3nt: TGTGCCAGCAGCTTAGCGACAGGGGCGAACGGGGAGCTGTTTTTT
CDR3aa: CASSLATGANGELFF

abundance: .
d_gene: TRBD2
v_gene: TRBV9
j_gene: TRBJ2-1
CDR3nt: TGTGCCAGCAGCTCATCACCGGGACTAGCGACGGATGAGCAGTTCTTC
CDR3aa: CASSSSPGLATDEQFF

abundance: .
d_gene: .
v_gene: TRBV28
j_gene: TRBJ2-7
CDR3nt: TGTGCCAGCAGTTTTGGCCAGACCTACGAGCAGTACTTC
CDR3aa: CASSFGQTYEQYF

abundance: .
d_gene: TRBD1
v_gene: TRBV5-1
j_gene: TRBJ1-1
CDR3nt: TGCGCCAGCAGCTCCCGGGACAGGGGAAGGGGTACTGAAGCTTTCTTT
CDR3aa: CASSSRDRGRGTEAFF

abundance: few
d_gene: TRBD2
v_gene: TRBV19
j_gene: TRBJ2-1
CDR3nt: TGTGCCAGTAGTGTACTAGCGGGAATGGACAATGAGCAGTTCTTC
CDR3aa: CASSVLAGMDNEQFF

abundance: .
d_gene: .
v_gene: TRBV19
j_gene: TRBJ1-4
CDR3nt: TGTGCCAGTAGTATCCGTACAGGGTCGGGGGAAAAACTGTTTTTT
CDR3aa: CASSIRTGSGEKLFF

abundance: few
d_gene: TRBD1
v_gene: TRBV6-6
j_gene: TRBJ2-3
CDR3nt: TGTGCCAGCAGTTATACCCCCGGGACAGGCCCAGATACGCAGTATTTT
CDR3aa: CASSYTPGTGPDTQYF